These T cell receptor beta chains were read from a single sample in a study of CD8+CD57+ T cells in acquired aplastic anemia. TCRdb redid the calling of the reads with MiXCR, one entry per CDR3 protein. Of a few hundred thousand distinct CDR3 sequences in the sample, about 70% were seen once. Input material: sorted CD4+, CD8+, or CD8+CD57+ T cells (not recorded which) from PBMCs. The receptor set was obtained from a human donor in good health, serving as a control. Each CDR3 is given with its conserved first and last residue.

V gene: TRBV11-2; J gene: TRBJ2-5; CDR3 protein: CASSRTGESETQYF
V gene: TRBV7-2; J gene: TRBJ2-7; CDR3 protein: CASSLAVGPSSYEQYF
V gene: TRBV20-1; J gene: TRBJ2-1; CDR3 protein: CSARDHFGEYNEQFF
V gene: TRBV9; J gene: TRBJ2-7; CDR3 protein: CASSAARGGAGNEQYF
V gene: TRBV5-6; J gene: TRBJ2-5; CDR3 protein: CASSRQGFNQPQYF
V gene: TRBV10-1; J gene: TRBJ1-4; CDR3 protein: CASSFETTNEKLFF
V gene: TRBV7-2; J gene: TRBJ1-3; CDR3 protein: CASSQGPSSGNTIYF
V gene: TRBV7-3; J gene: TRBJ2-1; CDR3 protein: CASSSGRGARCERFF
V gene: TRBV7-8; J gene: TRBJ2-7; CDR3 protein: CASSGTSHPTYEQYF
V gene: TRBV5-5; J gene: TRBJ2-1; CDR3 protein: CASSPRPGQLVDTQFF
V gene: TRBV2; J gene: TRBJ1-1; CDR3 protein: CARTPPQGGTEAFF
V gene: TRBV19; J gene: TRBJ2-5; CDR3 protein: CASSMAGTVGETQYF
V gene: TRBV6-5; J gene: TRBJ2-7; CDR3 protein: CASSADRSYEQYF
V gene: TRBV12-3/TRBV12-4; J gene: TRBJ2-1; CDR3 protein: CAITAQTGAHPNNEQFF
V gene: TRBV6-6; J gene: TRBJ1-4; CDR3 protein: CASRQGTPPNEKLFF
V gene: TRBV12-3/TRBV12-4; J gene: TRBJ1-1; CDR3 protein: CASSMESLNTEAFF
V gene: TRBV2; J gene: TRBJ1-2; CDR3 protein: CTSSGGTGKGYGYTF
V gene: TRBV7-8; J gene: TRBJ2-2; CDR3 protein: CASSVLGHQNAGVLFF
V gene: TRBV24-1; J gene: TRBJ1-2; CDR3 protein: CATSQGDGTAIYGYTF
V gene: TRBV28; J gene: TRBJ1-1; CDR3 protein: CASRLGGLAPGTEAFF
V gene: TRBV15; J gene: TRBJ1-5; CDR3 protein: CATSYEGRQPQHF
V gene: TRBV12-3/TRBV12-4; J gene: TRBJ1-5; CDR3 protein: CASSSSAGDDQPQHF
V gene: TRBV20-1; J gene: TRBJ2-7; CDR3 protein: CSATPGQGREQYF
V gene: TRBV10-3; J gene: TRBJ2-5; CDR3 protein: CASRNLQGRTQYF
V gene: TRBV5-8; J gene: TRBJ1-1; CDR3 protein: CASSIVDEAFF
V gene: TRBV18; J gene: TRBJ2-2; CDR3 protein: CASSHPATGELFF
V gene: TRBV7-2; J gene: TRBJ2-1; CDR3 protein: CARAGQGGDEQFF
V gene: TRBV5-1; J gene: TRBJ2-7; CDR3 protein: CASSPRGNLEQYF
V gene: TRBV20-1; J gene: TRBJ2-1; CDR3 protein: CSAGFPRRGEFF
V gene: TRBV10-3; J gene: TRBJ2-1; CDR3 protein: CAIQERGDYNEQFF
V gene: TRBV7-2; J gene: TRBJ1-1; CDR3 protein: CASSSRRDTEAYF
V gene: TRBV7-3; J gene: TRBJ2-7; CDR3 protein: CASSSGTSSYEQYF
V gene: TRBV7-9; J gene: TRBJ1-2; CDR3 protein: CASSPLDKMSPPTF
V gene: TRBV10-3; J gene: TRBJ2-7; CDR3 protein: CAIPPGVAASYEQYF
V gene: TRBV7-2; J gene: TRBJ2-7; CDR3 protein: CASSLTREETQYF
V gene: TRBV7-8; J gene: TRBJ2-7; CDR3 protein: CASSSGTGGSYEPYF